Listed below are T cell receptor beta chains from one sample, sequenced in a study of T cells in Graves' hyperthyroidism and ophthalmopathy. MiXCR, run by TCRdb on the multiplex PCR reads, gives a single entry per CDR3 protein. The table has around 570,000 distinct CDR3 sequences, just under 20% seen once. The sequenced sample consisted of blood. Receptor source: a man in his forties with Graves' ophthalmopathy. Both conserved end residues are part of each CDR3.

j_call cdr3_length v_call cdr3_aa
TRBJ2-1 16 TRBV7-8 CASSLALAGGPGEQFF
TRBJ2-7 16 TRBV4-2 CASSQEAAGGPNEQYF
TRBJ1-6 15 TRBV12-3/TRBV12-4 CASSFGTGGNSPLHF
TRBJ2-7 14 TRBV28 CASSLLAEFYEQYF
TRBJ2-1 13 TRBV20-1 CSASRMRTHEQFF
TRBJ1-1 15 TRBV12-3/TRBV12-4 CASSLNGQTYTEAFF
TRBJ2-7 14 TRBV19 CASSSSGPPYEQYF
TRBJ2-2 13 TRBV12-3/TRBV12-4 CASSATDTGELFF
TRBJ2-7 15 TRBV7-8 CASSLGTYLSYEQYF
TRBJ1-6 15 TRBV5-8 CASSLETGRYSPLHF
TRBJ2-5 17 TRBV11-2 CASSVGLAGGLQETQYF
TRBJ2-7 14 TRBV6-2/TRBV6-3 CASSYLAGGNEQYF
TRBJ1-4 14 TRBV13 CASNRREVNEKLFF
TRBJ1-1 14 TRBV2 CASRAMTAGTEAFF
TRBJ1-2 15 TRBV7-8 CASSPGQGAGYGYTF
TRBJ2-7 13 TRBV18 CASSPGAGNEQYF
TRBJ2-3 13 TRBV10-3 CATKAGGTDTQYF
TRBJ2-1 15 TRBV11-3 CASSSRDKMLNEQFF
TRBJ2-3 17 TRBV4-1 CASSSPRGSSDTDTQYF
TRBJ2-7 13 TRBV5-1 CASSPGPRYEQYF
TRBJ1-5 12 TRBV20-1 CSGGQSNQPQHF
TRBJ2-3 16 TRBV5-6 CASSLEPSGKGDTQYF
TRBJ1-4 13 TRBV11-2 CASSLEISEKLFF
TRBJ2-7 15 TRBV28 CASSTSGASSYEQYF
TRBJ1-1 12 TRBV20-1 CSAVRVNTEAFF
TRBJ1-6 17 TRBV6-1 CASRHSRGGSYNSPLHF
TRBJ1-1 15 TRBV20-1 CSAPTHPDGYTEAFF
TRBJ1-5 12 TRBV7-9 CASSSRDQPQHF
TRBJ1-5 16 TRBV20-1 CSARGRGRRSNQPQHF
TRBJ2-3 14 TRBV11-2 CASSARTRADTQYF
TRBJ2-5 12 TRBV5-1 CASSMESETQYF
TRBJ2-7 13 TRBV18 CASSPTVADEQYF
TRBJ1-5 15 TRBV6-1 CASSLVTGDNQPQHF
TRBJ1-5 14 TRBV28 CALGGTGFNQPQHF
TRBJ2-5 12 TRBV5-1 CASSPTDETQYF
TRBJ2-1 16 TRBV5-1 CASSLEGRGRYNEQFF
TRBJ2-1 14 TRBV6-2/TRBV6-3 CASIQRTGYNEQFF
TRBJ1-1 12 TRBV10-3 CAISDKYTEAFF
TRBJ2-1 12 TRBV20-1 CSARTPGNEQFF
TRBJ1-1 15 TRBV7-2 CASSFSRTGATEAFF
TRBJ1-2 12 TRBV20-1 CSANRGPNGYTF
TRBJ2-7 20 TRBV7-8 CASSLFVHHGPKKKDNEQYF
TRBJ2-1 15 TRBV7-3 CASTEGSGGHNEQFF
TRBJ1-2 16 TRBV20-1 CSAPGTGGPSNYGYTF
TRBJ2-6 16 TRBV7-9 CASSLRGLAGANVLTF
TRBJ2-7 19 TRBV7-2 CASSRGLAGGPRGLDEQYF
TRBJ2-7 12 TRBV4-1 CASSQDFLRQYF
TRBJ2-1 17 TRBV28 CASSPKGSRQGSNEQFF
TRBJ2-7 14 TRBV20-1 CSASMGHPMREQYF
TRBJ2-3 17 TRBV6-1 CASSPFGQAGGPDTQYF
TRBJ1-4 13 TRBV10-3 CATSGTGGEKLFF
TRBJ1-5 13 TRBV12-3/TRBV12-4 CASSLLLNQPQHF
TRBJ2-7 17 TRBV6-2/TRBV6-3 CASSYPSGRAGSYEQYF
TRBJ2-1 13 TRBV18 CASSPKGAGEQFF
TRBJ2-7 14 TRBV5-1 CASSSRDTLYEQYF
TRBJ1-5 13 TRBV30 CAWSRTSYQPQHF
TRBJ2-2 16 TRBV2 CASSWDSPINTGELFF